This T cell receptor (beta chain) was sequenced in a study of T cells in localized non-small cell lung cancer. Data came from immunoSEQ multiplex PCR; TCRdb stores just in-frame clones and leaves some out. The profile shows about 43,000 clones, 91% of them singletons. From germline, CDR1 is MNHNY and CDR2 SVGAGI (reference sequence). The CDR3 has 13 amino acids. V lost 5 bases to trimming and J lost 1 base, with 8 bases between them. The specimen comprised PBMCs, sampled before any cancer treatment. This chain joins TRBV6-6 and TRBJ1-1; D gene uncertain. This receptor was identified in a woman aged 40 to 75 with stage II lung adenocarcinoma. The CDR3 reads CASSTPANTEAFF. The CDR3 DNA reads TGTGCCAGCAGTACGCCAGCGAACACTGAAGCTTTCTTT.